This T cell receptor (beta chain) was found in a study of blood T cell repertoires in COVID-19. As for the study in general: Sample material is recorded as cDNA or gDNA derived from T cells, B-cell-depleted T cells, or PBMCs.

The age range of participants was about 18 to 95 years, with residence in some 25 US areas. Participants were placed into cohorts based on the clinical history they reported. Points on this clone: Other DNA sequences from this sample encode an identical CDR3 as well.

Using immunoSEQ multiplex PCR, the repertoire was profiled, and TCRdb retains in-frame clones only, with some absent. The table lists 280,000 or so clones, about 90% of them singletons, with roughly 2.8% in the top ten. CDR1 SGHNT and CDR2 YENEEA come from the germline V gene. V was trimmed by 5 bases and J by 4 bases, leaving 9 bases between them. The CDR3 length is 13 residues. The chain joins TRBV11-3 to TRBJ2-1, with no clear D. Input material: PBMCs or T cells enriched from blood (not recorded which). The TCR was taken from a woman aged 50 to 60 who had been exposed to COVID-19. This chain's CDR3 is CASSLDNYNEQFF. The DNA for the CDR3 is TGTGCCAGCAGCCTCGACAATTACAATGAGCAGTTCTTC.